The 30 T cell receptor beta chains presented below share a single source sample, sequenced in a study of T cell responses to AZD1222 COVID-19 vaccine. This table comes from immunoSEQ multiplex PCR, and its TCRdb copy is limited to in-frame clones, with some not included. The sample contains some 65,000 clones, approximately 85% of which appear only once. The input for sequencing was peripheral blood, taken on day 0 of MenACWY control vaccination. The source of these receptors is an adult in good health.

V is TRBV6-1 and J is TRBJ1-6, with D hard to call. Trimming stripped 1 base from V and 9 bases from J, with 7 bases between. The CDR3 is made up of 13 amino acids. Germline V lookup: CDR1 MNHNS, CDR2 SASEGT. CDR3 in amino acids: CASSEGRRSPLHF. For the CDR3, the DNA is TGTGCCAGCAGTGAAGGAAGACGTTCACCCCTCCACTTT.

The chain has TRBV6-5 and TRBJ2-7, with a weak D call TRBD1 (6 bases). This CDR3 has 14 residues. Trimming shortened V by 10 bases and J by 1 base, and 17 bases separated the two germline ends. CDR1 MNHEY and CDR2 SVGAGI come from the germline V gene. The CDR3 sequence is CATTWTARSYEQYF. The CDR3 DNA reads as TGTGCCACAACTTGGACAGCACGTTCCTACGAGCAGTACTTC.

Judged by abundance, this clone is large. The chain has TRBV11-2 and TRBJ1-1; tentative D call: TRBD1 (5 bases). Germline V gives CDR1 SGHAT, CDR2 FQNNGV. CDR3 length: 14 amino acids. The germline V and J ends were trimmed by 5 bases and 1 base, with 11 bases remaining between them. The CDR3 region has the DNA TGTGCCAGCAGCCTGAGCGGGGCGAACACTGAAGCTTTCTTT. Translating it yields CASSLSGANTEAFF.

The DNA of the CDR3 is TGTGCCAGCAGCTCCAAGGGGCCAAGCTCCTACGAGCAGTACTTC. This codes for CASSSKGPSSYEQYF. The chain recombines TRBV7-3 with TRBJ2-7, with D possibly TRBD1 on 5 matching bases. Germline assignment: CDR1 SGHTA and CDR2 FQGTGA. The V end was cut by 4 bases, the J end by 0 bases, with 13 bases between. The CDR3 is 15 amino acids. The complete variable domain, with remaining parts taken from reference TRBV7-3 and TRBJ2-7, reads GAGVSQTPSNKVTEKGKYVELRCDPISGHTALYWYRQSLGQGPEFLIYFQGTGAADDSGLPNDRFFAVRPEGSVSTLKIQRTERGDSAVYLCASSSKGPSSYEQYFGPGTRLTVT.

The rearrangement links TRBV6-5 to TRBJ2-7; TRBD1 aligns across 9 bases. From germline, CDR1 is MNHEY and CDR2 SVGAGI. The CDR3 spans 15 residues. Trimming took 6 bases from V and 2 from J; bases not matched to a gene: 8. CDR3 bases: TGTGCCAGCAGCCCGGGACAGGGAAACCCCTACGAGCAGTACTTC. Amino acid sequence: CASSPGQGNPYEQYF.

The chain recombines TRBV4-3 with TRBJ2-1, with D perhaps TRBD2 (5 bases). The V gene's germline CDR1 is LGHNA and CDR2 YSLEER. Trimming removed 4 bases at V and 5 bases at J, with 21 bases between. The CDR3 totals 17 residues. The DNA of the CDR3 is TGCGCCAGCAGCCCTCATCGCGGACTCCCACCTAACAATGAGCAGTTCTTC. Encoded protein: CASSPHRGLPPNNEQFF.

V usage is TRBV6-6 and J usage is TRBJ2-3, with D perhaps matching TRBD2 (5 bases). Germline CDR1 and CDR2: MNHNY and SVGAGI (reference sequence). V lost 10 bases and J 5 bases, leaving 13 bases between the germline ends. The CDR3 totals 12 residues. The CDR3 spells CATSPAGDTQYF. The CDR3 nucleotides read TGTGCCACCAGCCCCGCGGGAGATACGCAGTATTTT.

V gene TRBV6-1 combines with J gene TRBJ2-3; D call uncertain. Germline lookup yields CDR1 MNHNS and CDR2 SASEGT. Between the trimmed V and J ends, which lost 0 bases and 7 bases, there was a span of 8 bases. This CDR3 has 13 amino acids. In DNA, the CDR3 is TGTGCCAGCAGTGAAGCGGATAGGAATACGCAGTATTTT. Translating gives CASSEADRNTQYF.

The chain joins TRBV30 to TRBJ1-5, with 7 positions matching TRBD1. There are 14 residues in the CDR3. Germline lookup yields CDR1 GTSNPN and CDR2 SVGIG (reference sequence). After removal of 2 bases from V and 1 base from J, the junction contained 2 bases not matched to a gene. The chain's CDR3 is CAWSPTGSNQPQHF. The CDR3 coding sequence is TGTGCCTGGAGTCCGACAGGGAGCAATCAGCCCCAGCATTTT.

The chain has TRBV15 and TRBJ1-1, with 11 bases lining up with TRBD1. The J segment lost 5 bases and the V segment lost 5 bases, leaving 4 bases of the junction unmatched. This CDR3 contains 14 residues. From germline, CDR1 is LNHNV and CDR2 YYDKDF (reference sequence). CDR3 residues: CATSWDRGITEAFF. As DNA, the CDR3 is TGTGCCACCAGCTGGGACAGGGGGATTACTGAAGCTTTCTTT.

J is TRBJ1-2 and V is TRBV28, with a tentative D call TRBD1 (6 bases). V was trimmed by 2 bases and J by 8 bases, leaving 15 bases between them. The CDR3 covers 14 residues. Germline CDR1 reads MDHEN; CDR2 reads SYDVKM. This chain's CDR3 is CASSLRGRLGGYTF. The CDR3, as DNA: TGTGCCAGCAGTTTACGGGGGCGCTTAGGGGGCTACACCTTC.

The chain couples TRBV14 to TRBJ2-4; D possibly corresponds to TRBD2 (5 bases). The CDR3 is made up of 15 amino acids. The V and J ends lost 4 bases and 3 bases respectively, with 13 bases between them. CDR1 is SGHDN, CDR2 FVKESK, per germline. CDR3 coding DNA: TGTGCCAGCAGCCCCCTCGGGGTGGGCAAAAACATTCAGTACTTC. It codes for CASSPLGVGKNIQYF.

This chain links TRBV11-1 with TRBJ1-1; the D gene is possibly TRBD1 (6 bases). Deletions cut 0 bases from V and 11 bases from J, with 16 bases between. CDR3 size: 14 residues. The germline gives CDR1 SGHAT, CDR2 FQDESV (reference sequence). The CDR3 is CASSLAPSQGSAFF. The DNA of the CDR3 is TGTGCCAGCAGCTTAGCCCCCTCACAGGGCTCTGCTTTCTTT. Using reference TRBV11-1 and TRBJ1-1 for the parts outside the CDR3, the full variable domain is EAEVAQSPRYKITEKSQAVAFWCDPISGHATLYWYRQILGQGPELLVQFQDESVVDDSQLPKDRFSAERLKGVDSTLKIQPAELGDSAMYLCASSLAPSQGSAFFGQGTRLTVV.

The gene calls are TRBV7-9 and TRBJ2-3, with D tentatively TRBD1 or TRBD2 (5 bases each). CDR3 size: 16 residues. The germline CDR1 and CDR2 sequences are SEHNR and FQNEAQ (reference sequence). Trimming removed 0 bases at V and 1 base at J, with 11 bases between. The CDR3 is CASSLARGAGTDTQYF. In nucleotides, the CDR3 is TGTGCCAGCAGCTTAGCACGGGGCGCCGGCACAGATACGCAGTATTTT.

J is TRBJ2-6 and V is TRBV5-5; D unresolved. The ends were cut back, 4 bases at V and 2 bases at J, with 10 bases in the middle. CDR3 length equals 15 residues. The germline gives CDR1 SGHKS, CDR2 YYEKEE (reference sequence). The CDR3, as DNA: TGTGCCAGCAGCACCTACGGTGCTGGGGCCAACGTCCTGACTTTC. Translating it yields CASSTYGAGANVLTF.

The chain links TRBV10-2 to TRBJ2-2; 9 bases are a match to TRBD1. The CDR3 length is 20 residues. With 0 bases clipped from V and 2 bases from J, the junction kept 13 bases outside the gene matches. Germline V gene data show CDR1 as WSHSY and CDR2 as SAAADI. The CDR3: CASSESIVTGGHGNTGELFF. CDR3 nucleotide sequence: TGCGCCAGCAGTGAGTCAATAGTAACAGGGGGCCACGGAAACACCGGGGAGCTGTTTTTT.

V is TRBV28 and J is TRBJ2-7, with D possibly being TRBD1 (5 bases). Trimming pared 5 bases from V and 3 bases from J, leaving 14 bases between. The CDR3 is 14 residues long. Germline V gene lookup returns CDR1 MDHEN and CDR2 SYDVKM. CDR3 amino acids: CASSIDSRYYEQYF. The CDR3 region has the DNA TGTGCCAGCAGTATAGACAGCCGATACTACGAGCAGTACTTC.

Note on this clone: Distinct nucleotide sequences in the sample also encode this CDR3. The chain recombines TRBV5-1 with TRBJ1-1; D may be TRBD1 (5 bases). CDR3 length equals 11 residues. The germline CDR1 and CDR2 sequences are SGHRS and YFSETQ. Trimming stripped 5 bases from V and 5 bases from J, with 7 bases between. Written as DNA, the CDR3 is TGCGCCAGCAGAGGGGAGACTGAAGCTTTCTTT. The encoded protein is CASRGETEAFF.

The gene calls are TRBV9 and TRBJ1-1; 9 bases map to TRBD1. The CDR3 is made up of 13 amino acids. After removal of 4 bases from V and 8 bases from J, the junction contained 6 bases not matched to a gene. The germline V gene encodes CDR1 SGDLS and CDR2 YYNGEE. CDR3 region: CASSHPDRGEAFF. The CDR3 DNA reads as TGTGCCAGCAGCCACCCGGACAGGGGAGAAGCTTTCTTT.

The V call is TRBV12-3 or TRBV12-4, the J call TRBJ1-5; D is unclear. Trimming pared 3 bases from V and 6 bases from J, leaving 6 bases between. The CDR3 has 12 amino acids. Here the CDR3 reads CASSFFGQPQHF. CDR3 coding DNA: TGTGCCAGCAGTTTTTTCGGTCAGCCCCAGCATTTT.

This clone was seen just once. The rearrangement uses TRBV2 and TRBJ2-6; tentative D call: TRBD2 (6 bases). The CDR3 length is 16 residues. V lost 6 bases and J lost 3, with 15 bases in between. Germline assignment: CDR1 SNHLY and CDR2 FYNNEI. The CDR3 sequence is CASRVAGGLGANVLTF. The CDR3 nucleotides are TGTGCCAGCAGAGTAGCCGGGGGTCTTGGGGCCAACGTCCTGACTTTC.

V is TRBV7-9 and J is TRBJ2-1, with no clear D. Trimming removed 4 bases from V and 8 bases from J, with 9 bases in between. Germline loops: CDR1 SEHNR, CDR2 FQNEAQ (reference sequence). This CDR3 region has 12 residues. CDR3 in amino acids: CASSSEKHEQFF. CDR3 nucleotides: TGTGCCAGCAGCTCGGAGAAGCATGAGCAGTTCTTC. Combining the CDR3 with reference TRBV7-9 and TRBJ2-1 gives the whole variable domain DTGVSQNPRHKITKRGQNVTFRCDPISEHNRLYWYRQTLGQGPEFLTYFQNEAQLEKSRLLSDRFSAERPKGSFSTLEIQRTEQGDSAMYLCASSSEKHEQFFGPGTRLTVL.

This sequence joins TRBV4-2 and TRBJ1-4; D is undetermined. Germline V gene data show CDR1 as LGHNA and CDR2 as YNFKEQ. There are 13 residues in the CDR3. V lost 1 base, J lost 7 bases, and 7 bases lay in between. Here the CDR3 DNA reads TGTGCCAGCAGCCAAGGTCCACTTGAAAAACTGTTTTTT. This codes for CASSQGPLEKLFF.

The chain employs TRBV7-9 and TRBJ2-1; D uncertain. The CDR3 is 9 residues long. V gave up 8 bases and J gave up 9 bases, with 5 bases separating them. The germline CDR1 and CDR2 sequences are SEHNR and FQNEAQ (reference sequence). CDR3 bases: TGTGCCAGCGAGGCTGAGCAGTTCTTC. Translating gives CASEAEQFF.

The chain has TRBV28 and TRBJ1-1; possible D gene TRBD1, 5 bases. The germline CDR1 and CDR2 sequences are MDHEN and SYDVKM. The length of the CDR3 is 13 residues. V lost 5 bases to trimming and J lost 4 bases, with 11 bases between them. CDR3 DNA sequence: TGTGCCAGCAGTACCGGGACGTTCACTGAAGCTTTCTTT. Protein product: CASSTGTFTEAFF.

V is TRBV25-1 and J is TRBJ1-3; D gene ambiguous. V dropped 0 bases and J dropped 8 bases, with 2 bases sitting between them. The CDR3 runs 11 residues. Germline CDR1 and CDR2: MGHDK and SYGVNS. CDR3 protein: CASSEYDTIYF. Written as DNA, the CDR3 is TGTGCCAGCAGTGAATATGACACCATATATTTT.

This chain links TRBV4-1 with TRBJ2-6; D gene uncertain. V was trimmed by 2 bases and J by 1 base, leaving 9 bases between them. Germline V lookup: CDR1 MGHRA, CDR2 YSYEKL. The CDR3 loop spans 16 amino acids. The CDR3: CASSQRVQSGANVLTF. The CDR3 region has the DNA TGCGCCAGCAGCCAAAGGGTACAATCTGGGGCCAACGTCCTGACTTTC.

V and J are TRBV7-9 and TRBJ2-2; possibly TRBD2 for D (5 bases). The germline V gene encodes CDR1 SEHNR and CDR2 FQNEAQ (reference sequence). This CDR3 has 16 amino acids. The V gene lost 3 bases and the J gene lost 5 bases, with 16 bases spanning the gap. CDR3 region: CASSFRSGGYTGELFF. CDR3 nucleotides: TGTGCCAGCAGCTTTAGGAGCGGAGGCTATACCGGGGAGCTGTTTTTT.

The gene calls are TRBV9 and TRBJ1-1; D not certain. The CDR3 covers 13 residues. Trimming cost V 5 bases and J 7 bases, with 15 bases left between them. Germline V lookup: CDR1 SGDLS, CDR2 YYNGEE. The CDR3 reads CASSSTLDREAFF. CDR3 coding DNA: TGTGCCAGCAGTTCTACACTGGACCGTGAAGCTTTCTTT.

The J gene is TRBJ1-3, the V gene TRBV28; D gene unclear. V shed 5 bases and J shed 0 bases, with 8 bases lying between them. Germline CDR1 is MDHEN and CDR2 is SYDVKM. CDR3 length: 14 amino acids. The CDR3 region has the DNA TGTGCCAGCAGTCCGGTATCCTCTGGAAACACCATATATTTT. Protein product: CASSPVSSGNTIYF.